The next 5 T cell receptor beta chains were all read from a single sample in a study of blood T cell repertoires in COVID-19. Assay used: immunoSEQ multiplex PCR; TCRdb lists only in-frame clones, some missing. The table shows 300,000 to 400,000 clones, with 90% occurring only once. Material: PBMCs or T cells enriched from blood (not recorded which). The source of these receptors is a woman in her twenties or thirties who had been exposed to COVID-19.

V is TRBV11-2 and J is TRBJ2-5, with 9 bases fitting TRBD1. J gave up 5 bases and V 2 bases, and 6 bases lay outside the gene matches. Per germline, CDR1 SGHAT and CDR2 FQNNGV. The CDR3 has 15 residues. CDR3 in amino acids: CASSLSTGGGETQYF. CDR3 in DNA: TGTGCCAGCAGCTTATCAACAGGGGGCGGGGAGACCCAGTACTTC.

On this clone: This sample includes further DNA sequences coding for the same CDR3. This chain joins TRBV7-9 and TRBJ2-5; the D gene is possibly TRBD2 (7 bases). Between the trimmed V and J ends, which lost 3 bases and 5 bases, there was a span of 13 bases. Germline CDR1 is SEHNR and CDR2 is FQNEAQ (reference sequence). The CDR3 sequence is 14 residues long. DNA for the CDR3: TGTGCCAGCAGCTTTTCGGGGGGCGCGGAGACCCAGTACTTC. Translating it yields CASSFSGGAETQYF.

This clone was picked up one time. The chain links TRBV12-5 to TRBJ2-2, with no clear D. The germline V and J ends were trimmed by 2 bases and 9 bases, with 10 bases remaining between them. The CDR3 runs to 13 residues. Germline CDR1 and CDR2: LGHNT and FRNRAP. The CDR3 DNA reads as TGTGCTAGTGGTTTGCCGCAGGTTTGGGAGCTGTTTTTT. Translated: CASGLPQVWELFF.

The J gene is TRBJ2-7, the V gene TRBV7-9; D might be TRBD1 (6 bases). V lost 0 bases to trimming and J lost 5 bases, with 11 bases between them. Looked up from germline, CDR1 is SEHNR and CDR2 is FQNEAQ (reference sequence). The CDR3 totals 14 residues. The CDR3 region is CASSLATGSHEQYF. The CDR3 DNA follows: TGTGCCAGCAGCTTAGCTACAGGGTCCCACGAGCAGTACTTC.

The chain has TRBV11-1 and TRBJ1-1; unclear D gene. Trimming took off 5 bases at V and 1 base at J, with 11 bases between the two ends. The germline CDR1 and CDR2 sequences are SGHAT and FQDESV (reference sequence). CDR3 length equals 14 residues. CDR3 DNA: TGTGCCAGCAGCAGAGTTGTCGAGAACACTGAAGCTTTCTTT. Translating it yields CASSRVVENTEAFF.